This TCR beta chain derives from a study of early T cells in non-severe SARS-CoV-2 infection. The wider study: It was bulk RNA from unsorted whole blood that was sequenced, and the chains were unpaired.

This clonotype was seen at least ten times. With 4 bases removed from V and 5 bases from J, the gap between germline ends came to 3 bases. The CDR3 contains 10 residues. Looked up from germline, CDR1 is SQVTM and CDR2 is ANQGSEA. TCRdb ran MiXCR on the 5' RACE reads and lists one entry per CDR3 protein. This table holds some 29,000 distinct CDR3 sequences, about 5% found once. The specimen was whole blood. The chain links TRBV29-1 to TRBJ2-1, with D hard to call. The sequence was obtained from an adult who was a healthcare worker with PCR-confirmed SARS-CoV-2 infection or an uninfected control (not recorded which). CDR3 region: CSVADNEQFF. The CDR3 DNA is TGCAGCGTTGCAGACAATGAGCAGTTCTTC.